The TCR beta chain under discussion was sequenced for a study of OX40 agonist ivuxolimab in advanced cancers. Study conclusions and caveats: Expanded clones were, on average, more numerous among CD8+ T cells than CD4+. Partial responders receiving 0.1-3.0 mg/kg showed among the lowest clonal expansion.

TCRdb's table, derived via immunoSEQ multiplex PCR, lists solely in-frame clones and lacks some. The sample contains roughly 80,000 clones, under 90% of which appear only once. V was shortened by 3 bases and J by 1 base, with 11 bases between the two germline ends. CDR3 size: 15 residues. Germline lookup yields CDR1 MNHNS and CDR2 SASEGT. A history of autoimmune disease or systemic immunosuppression excluded patients. Blood samples were obtained at baseline, cycle 4 day 1, and cycle 7 day 1. Comments on this clone: Its target is unknown.

This specimen was CD4+ or CD8+ T cells sorted from blood, taken in a trial of the OX40 agonist ivuxolimab. The origin of this receptor is an adult with an advanced solid tumor such as melanoma, head and neck, liver or kidney cancer. The V gene is TRBV6-1, the J gene TRBJ2-3; D gene unclear. The CDR3 here is CASSDLAGGTDTQYF. The CDR3 nucleotides are TGTGCCAGCAGTGACCTCGCCGGTGGCACAGATACGCAGTATTTT.